This TCR beta chain comes out of a study of graft-versus-host responses after intestinal transplantation. Overall study findings and caveats: Some patients had graft-donor T cell macrochimerism. In their allografts, the ratios of graft-versus-host to host-versus-graft T cell clones were high.

V was cut by 9 bases and J by 13 bases, with 18 bases left in between. This CDR3 has 12 amino acids. The V gene's germline CDR1 is SNHLY and CDR2 FYNNEI. Sequencing used immunoSEQ multiplex PCR; TCRdb keeps in-frame clones, though not all of them. The repertoire consists of roughly 73,000 clones, with roughly 84% occurring once and the leading ten covering roughly 7.3%. A word on this clone: Its antigen is currently unknown.

This clonotype was obtained from a human donor who was the organ donor for an intestinal transplant. This chain connects TRBV2 to TRBJ1-4, with D possibly TRBD1 on 6 matching bases. Here the sequenced sample was unstimulated CD8+ T cells sorted from spleen or lymph node cells, taken before transplant. The CDR3 loop reads CARGGTTGSLFF. For the CDR3, the DNA is TGTGCCAGAGGAGGGACGACAGGATCACTGTTTTTT.